The 32 T cell receptor beta chains below come from one sample, sequenced in a study of blood T cell repertoires in COVID-19. The method was immunoSEQ multiplex PCR; TCRdb's version includes in-frame clones alone and lacks a portion of them. This table has 250,000 or so clones, about nine tenths appearing once. The sequencing input was PBMCs or T cells enriched from blood (not recorded which). The receptors shown here come from a man aged 35 to 55 who had recovered from COVID-19.

The gene calls are TRBV19 and TRBJ2-5; 10 bases agree with TRBD1. This CDR3 comprises 16 residues. The germline V gene has CDR1 LNHDA and CDR2 SQIVND (reference sequence). V shed 5 bases, J shed 0 bases, and the junction held 6 bases outside the gene matches. CDR3 sequence (DNA): TGTGCCAGTAGTGTTCGGACAGGGGGTTACCAAGAGACCCAGTACTTC. This gives the protein CASSVRTGGYQETQYF.

V is TRBV7-2 and J is TRBJ2-1, with D maybe TRBD2 (5 bases). CDR3 length equals 13 residues. The V gene's germline CDR1 is SGHTA and CDR2 FQGNSA. With 4 bases removed from V and 7 bases from J, the gap between germline ends came to 11 bases. The CDR3 here is CASSSVEENEQFF. In DNA form, the CDR3 reads TGTGCCAGCAGCTCTGTGGAGGAAAATGAGCAGTTCTTC.

The rearrangement uses TRBV21-1 and TRBJ2-5; TRBD2 reflects the table's D call only, with no check against the DNA. TRBV21-1 has pseudogene status. The CDR3 has 13 residues. In DNA, the CDR3 is TGTGCCAGCGGAGGGGTAATTCGGGAGACCCAGTACTTC. Its protein product is CASGGVIRETQYF.

The rearrangement uses TRBV6-5 and TRBJ2-5; tentatively, D is TRBD2 (5 bases). Germline V gives CDR1 MNHEY, CDR2 SVGAGI. V was clipped by 7 bases and J by 2 bases, with 17 bases between them. The CDR3 has 15 residues. This CDR3 is CASTSQTGGQETQYF. DNA for the CDR3: TGTGCCAGCACCTCGCAGACGGGCGGGCAAGAGACCCAGTACTTC.

This rearrangement joins TRBV9 to TRBJ1-2; 9 nucleotides line up with TRBD1. The CDR3 runs to 14 residues. CDR1 SGDLS and CDR2 YYNGEE come from the germline V gene. V lost 3 bases and J lost 8; bases outside the gene matches: 8. In DNA, the CDR3 is TGTGCCAGCAGCGCAACGGTACAGGGGGCCGGCTACACCTTC. Encoded protein: CASSATVQGAGYTF.

V and J are TRBV28 and TRBJ2-7; 13 bases map to TRBD2. The CDR3 sequence is 15 residues long. From germline, CDR1 is MDHEN and CDR2 SYDVKM. Germline trimming cut 5 bases from V and 7 bases from J; bases unmatched to any gene: 8. CDR3 sequence: CASSPRLAGGEEQYF. For the CDR3, the DNA is TGTGCCAGCAGTCCCAGACTAGCGGGAGGTGAAGAGCAGTACTTC.

The chain is built from TRBV6-8 and TRBJ2-7; 9 bases line up with TRBD1. The V and J ends lost 6 bases and 2 bases, in that order; junction bases with no gene match: 17. Germline V CDR1 and CDR2: MNHGY, SAAAGT. This CDR3 region has 18 residues. The CDR3 nucleotides read TGTGCCAGCAGGGACTACATCCGGGACAGGGATCATCCCTACGAGCAGTACTTC. This encodes CASRDYIRDRDHPYEQYF.

The V and J genes are TRBV7-9 and TRBJ1-1; D uncertain. V gave up 2 bases and J gave up 5 bases, with 15 bases separating them. Germline V gene data show CDR1 as SEHNR and CDR2 as FQNEAQ (reference sequence). This CDR3 region has 15 residues. As DNA, the CDR3 is TGTGCCAGCAGCTTATCCATCGGAGTCACGACTGAAGCTTTCTTT. It specifies CASSLSIGVTTEAFF.

The rearrangement joins TRBV5-5 to TRBJ2-1; 7 bases match TRBD2. V was clipped by 2 bases and J by 4 bases; unmatched bases: 9. Germline loops: CDR1 SGHKS, CDR2 YYEKEE (reference sequence). CDR3 size: 16 residues. This CDR3 is CASSLREGRPYNEQFF. CDR3 nucleotides: TGTGCCAGCAGCTTAAGGGAGGGCCGCCCATACAATGAGCAGTTCTTC.

V is TRBV30 and J is TRBJ1-2; D is possibly TRBD1 (6 bases). The germline CDR1 and CDR2 sequences are GTSNPN and SVGIG (reference sequence). V shed 5 bases and J shed 6 bases, with 16 bases lying between them. This CDR3 region has 13 residues. The CDR3 DNA reads TGTGCCTGGGAGACAGGACCTCAGGATGGCTACACCTTC. Protein sequence: CAWETGPQDGYTF.

The V and J genes are TRBV29-1 and TRBJ2-2; 7 bases agree with TRBD1. The CDR3 spans 12 residues. With 1 base clipped from V and 7 bases from J, the junction kept 0 bases outside the gene matches. Germline CDR1 SQVTM, CDR2 ANQGSEA. CDR3 in DNA: TGCAGCGTTGAAGGGGACAGCGGGGAGCTGTTTTTT. This gives the protein CSVEGDSGELFF.

CDR3 sequence (DNA): TGTGCCAGCAGCGTAGCTCCGACTAGCGGCTACGAGCAGTACTTC. Translation gives CASSVAPTSGYEQYF. This sequence joins TRBV9 and TRBJ2-7; TRBD2 matches 9 bases. This CDR3 is built from 15 residues. V lost 0 bases, J lost 3 bases, and 4 bases stayed unmatched. The germline V gene has CDR1 SGDLS and CDR2 YYNGEE.

The V call is TRBV11-2, the J call TRBJ2-3; D is uncertain. Trimming took 4 bases from V and 4 from J, leaving 18 bases between them. The CDR3 totals 16 residues. CDR1 and CDR2 from the germline V gene are SGHAT and FQNNGV. The chain's CDR3 is CASSSSLTRGADTQYF. The CDR3 nucleotides are TGTGCCAGCAGCTCAAGCTTGACTCGCGGCGCAGATACGCAGTATTTT. Full variable domain (remainder filled in from reference TRBV11-2 and TRBJ2-3): EAGVAQSPRYKIIEKRQSVAFWCNPISGHATLYWYQQILGQGPKLLIQFQNNGVVDDSQLPKDRFSAERLKGVDSTLKIQPAKLEDSAVYLCASSSSLTRGADTQYFGPGTRLTVL.

This clone showed up just once. The chain carries TRBV13 and TRBJ2-7; possible D gene TRBD1, 5 bases. The V end was cut by 3 bases, the J end by 2 bases, with 8 bases between. This CDR3 has 13 residues. Germline CDR1 PRHDT, CDR2 FYEKMQ (reference sequence). The CDR3 nucleotides are TGTGCCAGCAGCTTCGGCAGGGCCTACGAGCAGTACTTC. Protein sequence: CASSFGRAYEQYF.

J is TRBJ2-5 and V is TRBV5-8, with D maybe TRBD1 (6 bases). Trimming left V 3 bases short and J 4 bases short, with 16 bases between. This CDR3 has 15 amino acids. CDR1 and CDR2 (germline): SGHTS, YDEGEE. DNA of the CDR3: TGTGCCAGCAGCTACGGGGTGGGACACGGAGAGACCCAGTACTTC. This codes for CASSYGVGHGETQYF.

The chain joins TRBV18 to TRBJ1-3, with a weak D call TRBD1 (5 bases). V shed 6 bases and J shed 4 bases, with 16 bases lying between them. The CDR3 is made up of 15 amino acids. Per germline, CDR1 KGHSH and CDR2 LQKENI. The CDR3 coding sequence is TGTGCCAGCTCGCCCGGCGCCGGGGGAGGAAACACCATATATTTT. Amino acid sequence: CASSPGAGGGNTIYF.

The chain has TRBV28 and TRBJ1-1, with no clear D. The CDR3 covers 12 residues. CDR1 MDHEN and CDR2 SYDVKM come from the germline V gene. Between the trimmed V and J ends, which lost 7 bases and 3 bases, there was a span of 9 bases. The CDR3 here is CASNKAHTEAFF. The CDR3 nucleotides are TGTGCCAGCAATAAAGCCCACACTGAAGCTTTCTTT.

The rearrangement links TRBV5-1 to TRBJ1-5, with D perhaps TRBD1 (6 bases). The CDR3 spans 14 residues. Germline loops: CDR1 SGHRS, CDR2 YFSETQ. The germline V and J ends were trimmed by 0 bases and 5 bases, with 9 bases remaining between them. The CDR3 is CASSLDGTHQPQHF. The CDR3 DNA follows: TGCGCCAGCAGCTTGGATGGGACACATCAGCCCCAGCATTTT.

This clone was counted only a few times. The chain couples TRBV3-1 (or the pseudogene TRBV3-2) to TRBJ2-1; 9 bases line up with TRBD1. Germline V gives CDR1 LGHDT, CDR2 YNNKEL (reference sequence). The J segment lost 4 bases and the V segment lost 6 bases, leaving 7 bases of the junction unmatched. The CDR3 loop spans 15 amino acids. CDR3 sequence reads: CASSQDGTGYNEQFF. The CDR3 bases are TGTGCCAGCAGTCAGGACGGGACAGGGTACAATGAGCAGTTCTTC.

Details on this clone: An end of the junction differs from the germline gene, which may be a read error. The chain links TRBV18 to TRBJ2-1; tentatively, D is TRBD1 (6 bases). Per the germline V gene, CDR1 is KGHSH and CDR2 is LQKENI. CDR3 size: 16 residues. CDR3 loop: CASSTPGHIERGEQFF. DNA for the CDR3: TGTGCCAGCTCAACACCGGGACACATTGAACGCGGTGAGCAGTTCTTC.

This chain joins TRBV9 and TRBJ1-3, with unresolved D. Germline V lookup: CDR1 SGDLS, CDR2 YYNGEE. V was clipped by 7 bases and J by 2 bases, with 7 bases between them. The CDR3 runs to 12 residues. CDR3 nucleotide sequence: TGTGCCAGCTCCCTTGCTGGAAACACCATATATTTT. Amino acid sequence: CASSLAGNTIYF.

CDR3 sequence reads: CASSLRPGGADTEAFF. CDR3 nucleotide sequence: TGTGCCAGCAGCTTGAGGCCGGGAGGGGCGGACACTGAAGCTTTCTTT. The chain recombines TRBV11-2 with TRBJ1-1, with D possibly being TRBD1 (5 bases). The germline gives CDR1 SGHAT, CDR2 FQNNGV. Trimming cost V 3 bases and J 3 bases, with 17 bases left between them. This CDR3 comprises 16 residues.

The V call is TRBV28, the J call TRBJ1-6; 9 nucleotides agree with TRBD1. The CDR3 sequence is 15 residues long. Trimming removed 4 bases from V and 8 bases from J; junction bases left unmatched: 6. CDR1 is MDHEN and CDR2 is SYDVKM in the germline V gene. DNA of the CDR3: TGTGCCAGCAGTTATCGGACAGGGGTGGATTCACCCCTCCACTTT. Amino acid sequence: CASSYRTGVDSPLHF.

The rearrangement links TRBV18 to TRBJ2-7, with D tentatively TRBD2 (6 bases). CDR1 and CDR2 (germline): KGHSH, LQKENI. V lost 6 bases and J lost 4, with 16 bases in between. The CDR3 spans 14 residues. As DNA, the CDR3 is TGTGCCAGCTCTTCAGCCTCGGGGGTGTACGAGCAGTACTTC. Translated: CASSSASGVYEQYF.

In DNA, the CDR3 is TGTGCCAGCAGTTTGGTCGCTAGCGGGAAGGGAGGGGAGCAGTTCTTC. This gives the protein CASSLVASGKGGEQFF. The rearrangement uses TRBV28 and TRBJ2-1, with 9 bases aligning to TRBD2. The germline gives CDR1 MDHEN, CDR2 SYDVKM. The CDR3 sequence is 16 residues long. Germline trimming cut 3 bases from V and 10 bases from J; bases unmatched to any gene: 13.

To note about this clone: Sequence at one end of the junction differs from germline and may be a read error. This rearrangement joins TRBV7-7 to TRBJ2-5, with D maybe TRBD1 (5 bases). CDR3 size: 13 residues. Germline CDR1 reads SSHAT; CDR2 reads FNYEAQ (reference sequence). The CDR3 nucleotides are TGTGCTAGCAGCCCAGGGAAAGGAGAGACCCAGTACTTC. It yields the protein CASSPGKGETQYF.

The chain has TRBV6-2 or TRBV6-3 and TRBJ1-6, with D hard to call. Germline CDR1 reads MNHEY; CDR2 reads SVGEGT. Trimming cost V 5 bases and J 8 bases, with 13 bases left between them. This CDR3 has 14 amino acids. This CDR3 is CASSRAAGDSPLHF. The CDR3, as DNA: TGTGCCAGCAGTAGAGCAGCCGGGGATTCACCCCTCCACTTT.

V and J are TRBV7-2 and TRBJ2-5; TRBD2 agrees at 7 bases. Germline assignment: CDR1 SGHTA and CDR2 FQGNSA. The CDR3 covers 16 residues. With V trimmed by 1 base and J by 4 bases, 9 bases remained unmatched. CDR3 sequence reads: CASSLGSGVSRETQYF. CDR3 DNA: TGTGCCAGCAGCTTAGGCAGCGGGGTATCCCGAGAGACCCAGTACTTC.

The V gene is TRBV7-8, the J gene TRBJ1-2; D is unclear. This CDR3 contains 13 residues. Trimming pared 2 bases from V and 0 bases from J, leaving 4 bases between. Germline CDR1 and CDR2: SGHVS and FQNEAQ. As DNA, the CDR3 is TGTGCCAGCAGCTTACCCTCTAACTATGGCTACACCTTC. It specifies CASSLPSNYGYTF.

The chain couples TRBV24-1 to TRBJ2-1; D might be TRBD1 (6 bases). CDR3 length equals 18 residues. Germline CDR1 is KGHDR and CDR2 is SFDVKD. With 5 bases removed from V and 3 bases from J, the gap between germline ends came to 22 bases. The CDR3 DNA reads TGTGCCACCAGTGTAACCCCACACACAGGGAATGGCTACAATGAGCAGTTCTTC. This sequence encodes CATSVTPHTGNGYNEQFF.

This rearrangement joins TRBV6-1 to TRBJ1-1, with TRBD1 identical over 9 bases. This CDR3 is 12 amino acids long. Germline values: CDR1 MNHNS, CDR2 SASEGT. Trimming at V came to 3 bases and at J to 11 bases, leaving 4 bases not matched to a gene. The DNA for the CDR3 is TGTGCCAGCAGTGATACACAGGGGGCGGCTTTCTTT. Its protein is CASSDTQGAAFF.

This chain connects TRBV5-1 to TRBJ1-1, with 10 bases lining up with TRBD1. Germline assignment: CDR1 SGHRS and CDR2 YFSETQ. Unmatched junction bases numbered 10, after V lost 4 bases and J lost 4 bases. This CDR3 comprises 16 residues. CDR3 amino acids: CASSHGTGAMGTEAFF. The CDR3 DNA sequence: TGCGCCAGCAGCCACGGGACAGGGGCTATGGGCACTGAAGCTTTCTTT.